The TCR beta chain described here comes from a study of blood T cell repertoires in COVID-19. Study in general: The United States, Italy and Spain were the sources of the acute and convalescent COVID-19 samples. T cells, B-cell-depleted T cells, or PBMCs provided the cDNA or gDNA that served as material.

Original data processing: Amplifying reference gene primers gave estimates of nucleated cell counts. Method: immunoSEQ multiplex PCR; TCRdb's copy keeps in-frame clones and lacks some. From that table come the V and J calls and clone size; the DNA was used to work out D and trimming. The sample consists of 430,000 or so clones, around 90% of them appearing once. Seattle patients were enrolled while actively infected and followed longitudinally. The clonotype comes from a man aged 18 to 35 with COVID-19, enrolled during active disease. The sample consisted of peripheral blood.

CDR3 coding DNA: TGTGCCAGCAGCTCATTTTCGAGACGGGGCTCCTACAATGAGCAGTTCTTC. Translation gives CASSSFSRRGSYNEQFF. The chain has TRBV7-2 and TRBJ2-1, with TRBD2 as a possible D gene (5 bases). Germline loops: CDR1 SGHTA, CDR2 FQGNSA. This CDR3 spans 17 amino acids. The germline V and J ends were trimmed by 4 bases and 0 bases, with 16 bases remaining between them.